What follows are 3 T cell receptor beta chains derived from one specimen sequenced in a study of immune evolution from preneoplasia to lung adenocarcinoma. TCRdb keeps only in-frame clones here, not all; method: immunoSEQ multiplex PCR. The table has more than 13,000 clones, roughly 78% seen once. The sequencing input was FFPE minimally invasive lung adenocarcinoma tissue. These TCRs come from a person aged 65-85 years with lung adenocarcinoma.

V gene TRBV6-1 combines with J gene TRBJ1-1; D perhaps matches TRBD1 (6 bases). Germline lookup yields CDR1 MNHNS and CDR2 SASEGT. V was shortened by 3 bases and J by 12 bases, with 14 bases between the two germline ends. There are 12 residues in the CDR3. CDR3 sequence: CASSDRQARTFF. The CDR3 DNA is TGTGCCAGCAGTGACCGACAGGCGAGGACTTTCTTT.

The chain joins TRBV4-1 to TRBJ1-3; no reliable D call. V lost 0 bases to trimming and J lost 1 base, with 7 bases between them. Germline V CDR1 and CDR2: MGHRA, YSYEKL. The CDR3 consists of 15 residues. The CDR3 DNA reads as TGCGCCAGCAGCCAAGACTCGGGTTCTGGAAACACCATATATTTT. This translates into CASSQDSGSGNTIYF.

The rearrangement joins TRBV30 to TRBJ1-5, with a tentative D call TRBD1 (6 bases). V dropped 3 bases and J dropped 7 bases, with 22 bases sitting between them. The CDR3 has 16 residues. Germline values: CDR1 GTSNPN, CDR2 SVGIG (reference sequence). The CDR3 sequence: CAWSYAGRQGGQPQHF. CDR3 in DNA: TGTGCCTGGAGCTATGCGGGACGCCAAGGGGGGCAGCCCCAGCATTTT.